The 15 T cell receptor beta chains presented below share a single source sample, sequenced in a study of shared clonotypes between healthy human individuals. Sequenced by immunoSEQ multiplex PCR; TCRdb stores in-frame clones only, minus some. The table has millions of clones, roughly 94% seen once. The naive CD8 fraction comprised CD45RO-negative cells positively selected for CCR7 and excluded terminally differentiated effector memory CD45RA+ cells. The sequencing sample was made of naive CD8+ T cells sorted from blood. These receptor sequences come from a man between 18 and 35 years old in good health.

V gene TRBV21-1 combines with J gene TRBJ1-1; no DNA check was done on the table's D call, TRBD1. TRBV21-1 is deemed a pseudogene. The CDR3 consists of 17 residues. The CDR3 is CASSLSLPDRGGPEAFF. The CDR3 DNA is TGTGCCAGCAGCCTTTCACTCCCTGACAGGGGAGGCCCTGAAGCTTTCTTT.

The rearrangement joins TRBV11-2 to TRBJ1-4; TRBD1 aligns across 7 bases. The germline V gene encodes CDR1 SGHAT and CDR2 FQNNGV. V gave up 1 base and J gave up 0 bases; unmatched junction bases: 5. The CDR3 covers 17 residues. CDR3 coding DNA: TGTGCCAGCAGCTTAGGGCCGGGACAGCCAACTAATGAAAAACTGTTTTTT. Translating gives CASSLGPGQPTNEKLFF.

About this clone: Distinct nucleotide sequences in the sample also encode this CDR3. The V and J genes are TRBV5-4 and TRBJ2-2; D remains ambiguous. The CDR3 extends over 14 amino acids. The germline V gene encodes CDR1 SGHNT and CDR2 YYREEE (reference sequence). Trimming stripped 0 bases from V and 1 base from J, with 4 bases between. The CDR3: CASSLDGNTGELFF. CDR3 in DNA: TGTGCCAGCAGCTTGGACGGGAACACCGGGGAGCTGTTTTTT. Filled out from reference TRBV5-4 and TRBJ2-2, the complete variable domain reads ETGVTQSPTHLIKTRGQQVTLRCSSQSGHNTVSWYQQALGQGPQFIFQYYREEENGRGNFPPRFSGLQFPNYSSELNVNALELDDSALYLCASSLDGNTGELFFGEGSRLTVL.

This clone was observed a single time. CDR3 region: CASSLRSPSADNEQFF. The DNA for the CDR3 is TGTGCCAGCAGCCTCCGGTCACCTAGTGCCGACAATGAGCAGTTCTTC. V usage is TRBV11-2 and J usage is TRBJ2-1, with unresolved D. V was clipped by 5 bases and J by 5 bases, with 19 bases between them. The CDR3 extends over 16 amino acids. Germline V CDR1 and CDR2: SGHAT, FQNNGV.

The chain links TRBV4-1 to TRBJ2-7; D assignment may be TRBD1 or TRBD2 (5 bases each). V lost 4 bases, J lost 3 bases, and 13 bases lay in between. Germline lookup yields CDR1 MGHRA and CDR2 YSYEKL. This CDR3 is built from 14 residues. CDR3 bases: TGCGCCAGCAGCCCCGGGGACGGTGGCTACGAGCAGTACTTC. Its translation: CASSPGDGGYEQYF.

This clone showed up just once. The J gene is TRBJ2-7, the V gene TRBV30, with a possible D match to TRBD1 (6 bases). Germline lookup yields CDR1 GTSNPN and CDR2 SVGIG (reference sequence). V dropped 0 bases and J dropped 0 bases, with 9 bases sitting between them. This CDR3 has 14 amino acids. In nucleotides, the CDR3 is TGTGCCTGGAGTGTAACAGGGAGCTCCTACGAGCAGTACTTC. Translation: CAWSVTGSSYEQYF.

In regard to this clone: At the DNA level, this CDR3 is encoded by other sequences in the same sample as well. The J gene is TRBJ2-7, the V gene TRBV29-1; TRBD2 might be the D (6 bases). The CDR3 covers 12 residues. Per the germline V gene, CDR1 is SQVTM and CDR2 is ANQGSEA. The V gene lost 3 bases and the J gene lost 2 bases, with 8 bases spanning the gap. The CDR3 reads CSVEEGTYEQYF. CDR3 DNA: TGCAGCGTTGAGGAGGGCACCTACGAGCAGTACTTC.

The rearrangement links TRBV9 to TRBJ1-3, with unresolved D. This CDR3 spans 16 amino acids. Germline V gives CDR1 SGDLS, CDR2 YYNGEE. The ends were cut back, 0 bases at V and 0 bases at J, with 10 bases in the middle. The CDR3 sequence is CASSVALADSGNTIYF. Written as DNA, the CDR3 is TGTGCCAGCAGCGTAGCCCTGGCGGACTCTGGAAACACCATATATTTT.

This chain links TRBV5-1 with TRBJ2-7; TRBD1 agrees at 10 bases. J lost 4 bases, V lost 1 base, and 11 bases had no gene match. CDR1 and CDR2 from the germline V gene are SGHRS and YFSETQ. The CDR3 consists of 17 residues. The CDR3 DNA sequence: TGCGCCAGCAGCTTGAGCGATATGGGACAGGGGATATACGAGCAGTACTTC. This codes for CASSLSDMGQGIYEQYF.

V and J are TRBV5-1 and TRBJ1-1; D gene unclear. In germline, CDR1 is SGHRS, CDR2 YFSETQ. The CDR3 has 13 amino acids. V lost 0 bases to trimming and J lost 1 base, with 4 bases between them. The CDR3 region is CASSLDENTEAFF. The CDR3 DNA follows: TGCGCCAGCAGCTTGGATGAGAACACTGAAGCTTTCTTT.

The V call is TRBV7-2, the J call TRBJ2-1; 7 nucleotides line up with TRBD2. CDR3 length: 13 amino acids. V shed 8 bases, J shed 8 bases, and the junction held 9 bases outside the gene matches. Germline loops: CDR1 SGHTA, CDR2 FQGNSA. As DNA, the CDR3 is TGTGCCAGCGCGGGGGAGCCAGTTGATGAGCAGTTCTTC. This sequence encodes CASAGEPVDEQFF.

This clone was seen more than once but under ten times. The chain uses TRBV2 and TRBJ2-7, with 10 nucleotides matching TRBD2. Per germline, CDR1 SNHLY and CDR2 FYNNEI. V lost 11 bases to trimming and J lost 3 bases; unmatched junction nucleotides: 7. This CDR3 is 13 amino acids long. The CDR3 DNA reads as TGTGCCGTACGGCTAGCGGGGGACTACGAGCAGTACTTC. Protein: CAVRLAGDYEQYF.

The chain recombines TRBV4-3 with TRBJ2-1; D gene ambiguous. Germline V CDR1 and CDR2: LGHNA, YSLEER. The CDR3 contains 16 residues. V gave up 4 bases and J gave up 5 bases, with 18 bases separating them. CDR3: CASSPSAYTEHNEQFF. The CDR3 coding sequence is TGCGCCAGCAGCCCCTCGGCCTACACAGAACACAATGAGCAGTTCTTC.

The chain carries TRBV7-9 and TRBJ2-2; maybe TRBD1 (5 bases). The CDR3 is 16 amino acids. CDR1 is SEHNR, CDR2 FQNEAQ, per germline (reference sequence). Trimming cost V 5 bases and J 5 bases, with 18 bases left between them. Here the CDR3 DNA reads TGTGCCAGCAGCCTCCTCAGGGAAGGGAAGACCGGGGAGCTGTTTTTT. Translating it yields CASSLLREGKTGELFF. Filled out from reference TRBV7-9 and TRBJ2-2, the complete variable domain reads DTGVSQNPRHKITKRGQNVTFRCDPISEHNRLYWYRQTLGQGPEFLTYFQNEAQLEKSRLLSDRFSAERPKGSFSTLEIQRTEQGDSAMYLCASSLLREGKTGELFFGEGSRLTVL.

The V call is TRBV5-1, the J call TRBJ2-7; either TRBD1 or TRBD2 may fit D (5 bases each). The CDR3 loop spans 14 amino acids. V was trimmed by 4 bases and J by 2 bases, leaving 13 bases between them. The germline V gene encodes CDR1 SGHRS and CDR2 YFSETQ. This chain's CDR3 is CASSPRDLTYEQYF. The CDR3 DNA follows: TGCGCCAGCAGCCCAAGGGACCTCACCTACGAGCAGTACTTC.